The clone carrying this T cell receptor (beta chain) was recorded many times. The target antigen is unknown. This entry is derived from a study of regulatory T cells in long-lasting Graves disease. Findings and limits, study-wide: Fewer public clonotypes were shared by new patients (966) than by persistent patients (about 2,800).

This CDR3 spans 11 amino acids. In germline, CDR1 is MNHNS, CDR2 SASEGT. The V end was cut by 11 bases, the J end by 1 base, with 8 bases between. The time point was: newly diagnosed GD, antithyroid drugs for less than 3 months. With RNA extracted from PBMCs as input, the TCR library was made. An endocrinology department in Xi'an, China, recruited the patients. Construction of TCR beta libraries relied on iRepertoire HTBI primers and on Arm-PCR targeting CDR3 regions. TCRdb itself ran the multiplex PCR reads through MiXCR, one entry per CDR3 protein. The sample contains some 410,000 distinct CDR3 sequences, about 15% of which appear only once. These data were likewise used in another study, on T cells in Graves' hyperthyroidism and ophthalmopathy.

The chain is built from TRBV6-1 and TRBJ2-5; no clear D. The origin of this receptor is a woman in her 30s with Graves disease. The input for sequencing was peripheral blood mononuclear cells (PBMCs), taken at new diagnosis, from a patient treated with antithyroid drugs. The CDR3 coding sequence is TGTGCCCGGCGGCCCCAAGAGACCCAGTACTTC. Residues: CARRPQETQYF.